The subject of this entry is one T cell receptor (beta chain). Using immunoSEQ multiplex PCR, the repertoire was profiled, and TCRdb retains in-frame clones only, with some absent. The sample shows 40,000 to 55,000 clones, over 75% of them seen only once. The sample comes from a study of T cell changes during pregnancy in multiple sclerosis. The V gene lost 0 bases and the J gene lost 0 bases, with 7 bases spanning the gap. The length of the CDR3 is 15 residues. Looked up from germline, CDR1 is SGHRS and CDR2 is YFSETQ. The material sequenced was CD8+ T cells from peripheral blood mononuclear cells, taken in the second trimester of pregnancy. The chain employs TRBV5-1 and TRBJ1-3; D uncertain. This sequence originates from a female donor with multiple sclerosis, enrolled in a pregnancy study. CDR3 nucleotide sequence: TGCGCCAGCAGCTTGGGGGCAGCCTCTGGAAACACCATATATTTT. Protein product: CASSLGAASGNTIYF.